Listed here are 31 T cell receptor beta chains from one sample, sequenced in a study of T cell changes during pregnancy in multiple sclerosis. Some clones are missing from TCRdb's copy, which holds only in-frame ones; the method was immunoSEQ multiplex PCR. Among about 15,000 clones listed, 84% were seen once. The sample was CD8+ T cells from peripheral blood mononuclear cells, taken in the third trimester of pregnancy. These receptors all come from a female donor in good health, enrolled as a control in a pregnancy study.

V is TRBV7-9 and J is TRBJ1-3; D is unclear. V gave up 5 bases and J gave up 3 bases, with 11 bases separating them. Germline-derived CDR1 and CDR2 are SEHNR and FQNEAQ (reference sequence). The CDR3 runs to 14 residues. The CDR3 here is CASSAGRSGNTIYF. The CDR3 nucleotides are TGTGCCAGCAGCGCGGGGAGGAGTGGAAACACCATATATTTT.

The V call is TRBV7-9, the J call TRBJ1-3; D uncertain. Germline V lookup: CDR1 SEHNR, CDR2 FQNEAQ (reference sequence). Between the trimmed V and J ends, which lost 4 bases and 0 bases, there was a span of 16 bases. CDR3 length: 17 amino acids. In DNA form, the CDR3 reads TGTGCCAGCAGCTGGCTCGGGGATATCCCCTCTGGAAACACCATATATTTT. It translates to CASSWLGDIPSGNTIYF.

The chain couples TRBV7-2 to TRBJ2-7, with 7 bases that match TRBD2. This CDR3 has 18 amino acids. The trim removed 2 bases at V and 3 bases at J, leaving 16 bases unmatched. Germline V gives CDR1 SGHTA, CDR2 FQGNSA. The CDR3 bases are TGTGCCAGCAGCTTAATCGCGGCACCCGGGGGGTTGGGCTACGAGCAGTACTTC. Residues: CASSLIAAPGGLGYEQYF.

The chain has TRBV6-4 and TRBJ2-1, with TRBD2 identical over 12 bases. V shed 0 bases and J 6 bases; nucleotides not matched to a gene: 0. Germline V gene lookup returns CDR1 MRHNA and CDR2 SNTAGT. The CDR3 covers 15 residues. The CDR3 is CASSDSTSGSNEQFF. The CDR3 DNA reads TGTGCCAGCAGTGACTCGACTAGCGGGAGCAATGAGCAGTTCTTC.

The CDR3 loop is CASGGGNQPQHF. The CDR3 nucleotides are TGTGCCTCCGGAGGAGGCAATCAGCCCCAGCATTTT. This sequence joins TRBV6-1 and TRBJ1-5, with D uncertain. The CDR3 has 12 amino acids. CDR1 MNHNS and CDR2 SASEGT come from the germline V gene. V lost 11 bases and J lost 2, with 10 bases in between.

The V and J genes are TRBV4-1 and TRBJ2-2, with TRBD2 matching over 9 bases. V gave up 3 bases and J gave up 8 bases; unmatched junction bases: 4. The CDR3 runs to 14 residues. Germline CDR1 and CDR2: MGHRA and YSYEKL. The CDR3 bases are TGCGCCAGCAGCCAGGGACTAGCAGGTGGGGAGCTGTTTTTT. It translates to CASSQGLAGGELFF.

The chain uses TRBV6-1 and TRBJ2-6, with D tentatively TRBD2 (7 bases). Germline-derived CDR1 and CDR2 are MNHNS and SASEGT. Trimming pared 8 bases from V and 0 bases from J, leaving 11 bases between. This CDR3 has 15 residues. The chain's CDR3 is CASEGGLSGANVLTF. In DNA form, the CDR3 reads TGTGCCAGCGAGGGGGGGCTCTCTGGGGCCAACGTCCTGACTTTC.

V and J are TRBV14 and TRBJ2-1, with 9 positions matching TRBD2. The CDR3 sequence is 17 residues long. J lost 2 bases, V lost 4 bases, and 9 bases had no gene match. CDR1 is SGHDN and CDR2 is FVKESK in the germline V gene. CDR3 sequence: CASSLLGASGTYNEQFF. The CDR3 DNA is TGTGCCAGCAGCCTCTTAGGGGCTAGCGGGACCTACAATGAGCAGTTCTTC.

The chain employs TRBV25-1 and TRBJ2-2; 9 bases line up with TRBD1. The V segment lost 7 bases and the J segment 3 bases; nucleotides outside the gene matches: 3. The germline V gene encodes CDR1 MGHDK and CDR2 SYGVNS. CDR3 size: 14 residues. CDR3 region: CASTTGGYTGELFF. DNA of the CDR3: TGTGCCAGCACCACAGGGGGCTACACCGGGGAGCTGTTTTTT. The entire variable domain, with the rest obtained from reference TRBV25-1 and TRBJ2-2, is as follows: EADIYQTPRYLVIGTGKKITLECSQTMGHDKMYWYQQDPGMELHLIHYSYGVNSTEKGDLSSESTVSRIRTEHFPLTLESARPSHTSQYLCASTTGGYTGELFFGEGSRLTVL.

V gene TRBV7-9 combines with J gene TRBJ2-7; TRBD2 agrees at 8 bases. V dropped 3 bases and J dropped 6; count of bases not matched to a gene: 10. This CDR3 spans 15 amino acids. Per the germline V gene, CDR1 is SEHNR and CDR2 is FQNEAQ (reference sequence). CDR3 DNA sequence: TGTGCCAGCAGCTTCCTCCCCAGCGGGAGTTTCGAGCAGTACTTC. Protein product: CASSFLPSGSFEQYF.

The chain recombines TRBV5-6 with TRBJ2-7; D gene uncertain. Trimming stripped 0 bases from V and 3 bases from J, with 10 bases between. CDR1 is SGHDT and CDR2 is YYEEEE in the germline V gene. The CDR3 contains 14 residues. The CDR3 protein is CASSLGADGYEQYF. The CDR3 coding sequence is TGTGCCAGCAGCTTGGGGGCAGACGGCTACGAGCAGTACTTC.

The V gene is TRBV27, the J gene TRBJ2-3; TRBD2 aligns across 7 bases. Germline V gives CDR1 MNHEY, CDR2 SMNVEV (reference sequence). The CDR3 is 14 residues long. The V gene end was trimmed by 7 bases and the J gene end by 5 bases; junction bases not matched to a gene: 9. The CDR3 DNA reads TGTGCCAGCACCTTTGGGGGGGTTGGAGATACGCAGTATTTT. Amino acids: CASTFGGVGDTQYF.

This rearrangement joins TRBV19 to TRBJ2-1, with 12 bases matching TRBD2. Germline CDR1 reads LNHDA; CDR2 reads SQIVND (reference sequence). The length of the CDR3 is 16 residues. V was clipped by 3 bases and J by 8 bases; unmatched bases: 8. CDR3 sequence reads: CASSILAGGFLDEQFF. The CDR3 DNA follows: TGTGCCAGTAGTATTCTAGCGGGAGGGTTTTTGGATGAGCAGTTCTTC.

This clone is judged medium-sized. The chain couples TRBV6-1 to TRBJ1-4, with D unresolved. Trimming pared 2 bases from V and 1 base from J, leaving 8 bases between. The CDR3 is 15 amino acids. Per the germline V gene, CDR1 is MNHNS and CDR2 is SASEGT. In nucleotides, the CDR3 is TGTGCCAGCAGTGAAAGCCCAGGAACTAATGAAAAACTGTTTTTT. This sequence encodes CASSESPGTNEKLFF.

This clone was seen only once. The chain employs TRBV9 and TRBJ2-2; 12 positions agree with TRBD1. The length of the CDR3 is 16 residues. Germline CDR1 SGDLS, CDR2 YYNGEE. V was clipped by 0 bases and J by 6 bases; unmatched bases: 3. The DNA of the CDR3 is TGTGCCAGCAGCGTAGAGGGACAGGGGGCTTCCGGGGAGCTGTTTTTT. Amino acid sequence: CASSVEGQGASGELFF.

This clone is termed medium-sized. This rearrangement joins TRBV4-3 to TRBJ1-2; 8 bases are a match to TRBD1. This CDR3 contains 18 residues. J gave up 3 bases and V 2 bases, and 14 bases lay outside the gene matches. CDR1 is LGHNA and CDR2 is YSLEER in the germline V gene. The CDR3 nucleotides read TGCGCCAGCAGCCAATTCCTACAGGGGGTTGGAGTTGACTATGGCTACACCTTC. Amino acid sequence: CASSQFLQGVGVDYGYTF.

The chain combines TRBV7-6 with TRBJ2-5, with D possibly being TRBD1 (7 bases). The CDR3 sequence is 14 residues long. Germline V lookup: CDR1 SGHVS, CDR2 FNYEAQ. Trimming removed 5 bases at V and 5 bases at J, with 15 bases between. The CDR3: CASSNQGDWETQYF. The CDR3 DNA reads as TGTGCCAGCAGCAATCAGGGGGACTGGGAGACCCAGTACTTC.

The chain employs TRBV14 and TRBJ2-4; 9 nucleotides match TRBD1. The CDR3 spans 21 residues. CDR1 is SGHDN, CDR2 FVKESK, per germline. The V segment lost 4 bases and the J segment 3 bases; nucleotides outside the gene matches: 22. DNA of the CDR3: TGTGCCAGCAGCCCGATCCCCGGGACAGGGAGCCCAGGAAGGGACAAAAACATTCAGTACTTC. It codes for CASSPIPGTGSPGRDKNIQYF.

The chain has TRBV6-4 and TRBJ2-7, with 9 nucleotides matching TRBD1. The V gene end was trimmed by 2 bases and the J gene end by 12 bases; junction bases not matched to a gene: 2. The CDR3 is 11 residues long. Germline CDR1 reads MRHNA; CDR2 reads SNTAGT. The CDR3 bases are TGTGCCAGCAGTGACACGACAGGGGGGTACTTC. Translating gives CASSDTTGGYF.

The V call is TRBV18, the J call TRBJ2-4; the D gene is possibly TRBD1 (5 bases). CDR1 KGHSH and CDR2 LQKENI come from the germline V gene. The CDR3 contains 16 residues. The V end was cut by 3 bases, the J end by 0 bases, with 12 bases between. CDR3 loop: CASSPTEKLAKNIQYF. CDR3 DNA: TGTGCCAGCTCACCGACAGAGAAGCTAGCCAAAAACATTCAGTACTTC. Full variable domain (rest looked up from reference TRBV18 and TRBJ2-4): NAGVMQNPRHLVRRRGQEARLRCSPMKGHSHVYWYRQLPEEGLKFMVYLQKENIIDESGMPKERFSAEFPKEGPSILRIQQVVRGDSAAYFCASSPTEKLAKNIQYFGAGTRLSVL.

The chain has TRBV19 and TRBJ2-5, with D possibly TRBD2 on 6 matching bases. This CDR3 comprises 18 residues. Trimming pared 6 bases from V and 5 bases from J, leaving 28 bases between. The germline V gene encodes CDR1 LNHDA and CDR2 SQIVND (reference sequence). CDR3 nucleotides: TGTGCCAGTAGCCGTTTACCGGGACTCACTACCGAGATGGAGACCCAGTACTTC. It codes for CASSRLPGLTTEMETQYF.

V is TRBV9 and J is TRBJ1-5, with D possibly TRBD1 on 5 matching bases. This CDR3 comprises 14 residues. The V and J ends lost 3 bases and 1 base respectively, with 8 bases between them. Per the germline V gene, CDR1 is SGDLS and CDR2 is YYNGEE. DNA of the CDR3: TGTGCCAGCAGCGGTGGGGGGAGCAATCAGCCCCAGCATTTT. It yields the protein CASSGGGSNQPQHF.

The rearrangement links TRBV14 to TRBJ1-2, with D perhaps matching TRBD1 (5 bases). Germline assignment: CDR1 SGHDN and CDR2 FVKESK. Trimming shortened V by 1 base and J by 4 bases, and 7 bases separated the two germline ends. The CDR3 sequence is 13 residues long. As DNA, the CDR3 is TGTGCCAGCAGCCAAGGGCAGGGCTATGGCTACACCTTC. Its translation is CASSQGQGYGYTF.

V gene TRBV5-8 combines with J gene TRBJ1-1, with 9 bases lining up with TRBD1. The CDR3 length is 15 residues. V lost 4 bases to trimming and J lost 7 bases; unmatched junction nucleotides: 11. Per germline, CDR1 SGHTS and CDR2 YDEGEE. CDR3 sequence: CASSVQGAPAGEAFF. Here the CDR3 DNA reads TGTGCCAGCAGCGTACAGGGGGCGCCCGCCGGTGAAGCTTTCTTT.

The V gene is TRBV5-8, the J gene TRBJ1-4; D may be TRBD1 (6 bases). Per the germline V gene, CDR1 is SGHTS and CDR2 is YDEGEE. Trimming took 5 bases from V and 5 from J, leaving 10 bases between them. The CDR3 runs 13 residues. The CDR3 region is CASRMRGNEKLFF. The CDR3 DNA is TGTGCCAGCAGAATGAGGGGGAATGAAAAACTGTTTTTT.

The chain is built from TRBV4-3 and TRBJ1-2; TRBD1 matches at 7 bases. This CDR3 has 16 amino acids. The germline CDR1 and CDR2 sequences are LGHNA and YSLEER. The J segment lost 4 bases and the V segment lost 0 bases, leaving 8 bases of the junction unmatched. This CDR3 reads CASSQDLARDSYGYTF. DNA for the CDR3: TGCGCCAGCAGCCAAGATCTGGCTCGGGACAGCTATGGCTACACCTTC.

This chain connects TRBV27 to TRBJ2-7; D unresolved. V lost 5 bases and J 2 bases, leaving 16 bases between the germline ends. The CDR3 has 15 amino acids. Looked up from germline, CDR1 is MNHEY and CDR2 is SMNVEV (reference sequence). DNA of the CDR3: TGTGCCAGCAGTCCCCTTCCGGCGACAACCTACGAGCAGTACTTC. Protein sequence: CASSPLPATTYEQYF.

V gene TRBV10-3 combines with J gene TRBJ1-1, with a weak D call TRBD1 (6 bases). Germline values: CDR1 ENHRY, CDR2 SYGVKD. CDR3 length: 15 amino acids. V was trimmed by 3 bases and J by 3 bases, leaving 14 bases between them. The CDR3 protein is CAISDGQLEYTEAFF. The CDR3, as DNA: TGTGCCATCAGTGACGGACAGTTGGAATACACTGAAGCTTTCTTT.

The CDR3 DNA follows: TGTGCCAGCAGTCCTACTAGCGGGGGTTCCTACGAGCAGTACTTC. Translating it yields CASSPTSGGSYEQYF. The rearrangement links TRBV9 to TRBJ2-7; 11 nucleotides align to TRBD2. The CDR3 is 15 amino acids. Unmatched junction bases numbered 5, after V lost 5 bases and J lost 1 base. Germline V CDR1 and CDR2: SGDLS, YYNGEE.

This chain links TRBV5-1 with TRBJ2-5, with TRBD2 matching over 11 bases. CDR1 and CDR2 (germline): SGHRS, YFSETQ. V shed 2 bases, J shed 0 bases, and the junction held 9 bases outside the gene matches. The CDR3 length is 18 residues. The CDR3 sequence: CASSFPASGGPNQETQYF. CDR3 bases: TGCGCCAGCAGCTTCCCGGCTAGCGGGGGGCCCAACCAAGAGACCCAGTACTTC. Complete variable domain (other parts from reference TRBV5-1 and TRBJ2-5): KAGVTQTPRYLIKTRGQQVTLSCSPISGHRSVSWYQQTPGQGLQFLFEYFSETQRNKGNFPGRFSGRQFSNSRSEMNVSTLELGDSALYLCASSFPASGGPNQETQYFGPGTRLLVL.

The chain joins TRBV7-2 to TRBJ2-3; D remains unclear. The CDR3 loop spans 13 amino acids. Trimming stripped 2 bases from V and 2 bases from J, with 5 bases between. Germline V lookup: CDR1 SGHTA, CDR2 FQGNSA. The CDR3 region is CASSLIVTDTQYF. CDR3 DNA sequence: TGTGCCAGCAGCTTAATCGTCACAGATACGCAGTATTTT.